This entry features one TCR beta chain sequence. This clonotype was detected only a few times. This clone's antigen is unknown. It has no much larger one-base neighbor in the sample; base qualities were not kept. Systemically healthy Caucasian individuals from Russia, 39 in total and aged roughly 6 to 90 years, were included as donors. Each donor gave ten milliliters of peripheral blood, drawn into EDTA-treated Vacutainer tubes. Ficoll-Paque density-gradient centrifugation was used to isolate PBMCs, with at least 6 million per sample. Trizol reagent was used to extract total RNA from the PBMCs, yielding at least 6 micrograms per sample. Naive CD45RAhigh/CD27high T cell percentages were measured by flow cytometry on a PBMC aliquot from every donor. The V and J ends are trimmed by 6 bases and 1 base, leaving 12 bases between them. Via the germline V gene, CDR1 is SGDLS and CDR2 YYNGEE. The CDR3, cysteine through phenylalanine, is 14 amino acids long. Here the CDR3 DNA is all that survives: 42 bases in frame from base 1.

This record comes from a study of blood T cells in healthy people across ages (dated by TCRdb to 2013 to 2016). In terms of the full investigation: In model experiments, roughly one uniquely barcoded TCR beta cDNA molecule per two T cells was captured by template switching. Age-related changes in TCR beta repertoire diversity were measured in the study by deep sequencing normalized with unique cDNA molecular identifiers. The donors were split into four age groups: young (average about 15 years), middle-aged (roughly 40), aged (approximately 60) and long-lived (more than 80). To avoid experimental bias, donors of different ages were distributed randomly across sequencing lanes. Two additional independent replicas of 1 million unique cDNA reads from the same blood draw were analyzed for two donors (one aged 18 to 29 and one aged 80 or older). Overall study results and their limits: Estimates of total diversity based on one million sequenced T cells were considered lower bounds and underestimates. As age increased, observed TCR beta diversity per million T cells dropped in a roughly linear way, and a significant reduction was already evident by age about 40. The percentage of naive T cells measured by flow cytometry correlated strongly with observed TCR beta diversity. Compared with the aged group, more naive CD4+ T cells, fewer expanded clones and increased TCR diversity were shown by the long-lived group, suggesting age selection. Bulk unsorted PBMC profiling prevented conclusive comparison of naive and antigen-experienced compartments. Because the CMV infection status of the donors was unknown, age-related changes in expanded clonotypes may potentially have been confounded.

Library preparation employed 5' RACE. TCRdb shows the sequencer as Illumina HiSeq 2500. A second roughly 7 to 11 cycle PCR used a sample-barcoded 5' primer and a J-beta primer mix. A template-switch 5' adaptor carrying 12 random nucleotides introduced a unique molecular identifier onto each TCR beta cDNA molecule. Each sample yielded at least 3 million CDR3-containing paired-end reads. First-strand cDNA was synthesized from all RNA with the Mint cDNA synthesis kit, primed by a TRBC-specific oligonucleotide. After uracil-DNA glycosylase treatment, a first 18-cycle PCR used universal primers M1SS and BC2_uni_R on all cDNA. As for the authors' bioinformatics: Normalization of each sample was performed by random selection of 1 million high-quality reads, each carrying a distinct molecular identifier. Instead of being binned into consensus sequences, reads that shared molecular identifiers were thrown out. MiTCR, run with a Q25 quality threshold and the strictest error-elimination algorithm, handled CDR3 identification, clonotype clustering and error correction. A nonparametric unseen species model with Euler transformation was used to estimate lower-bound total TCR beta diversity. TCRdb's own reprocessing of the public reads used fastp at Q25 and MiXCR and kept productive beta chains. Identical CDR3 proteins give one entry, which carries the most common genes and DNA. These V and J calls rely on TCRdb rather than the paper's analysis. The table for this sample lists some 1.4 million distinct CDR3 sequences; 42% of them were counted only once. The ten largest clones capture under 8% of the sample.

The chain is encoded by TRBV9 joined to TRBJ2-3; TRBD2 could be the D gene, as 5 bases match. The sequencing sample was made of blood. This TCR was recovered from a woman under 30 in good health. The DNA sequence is TGTGCCAGCACCAAATACGGGGGCACAGATACGCAGTATTTT. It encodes CASTKYGGTDTQYF.